Listed below are T cell receptor beta chains from one sample, sequenced in a study of blood T cell repertoires in COVID-19. Sequenced by immunoSEQ multiplex PCR; TCRdb stores in-frame clones only, minus some. The top ten hold 1.1% of the sample, which has fewer than 250,000 clones, 88% seen once. The sequenced sample consisted of peripheral blood. All receptors derive from a man younger than 45 with acute or convalescent COVID-19. CDR3s include the opening cysteine and the closing phenylalanine or tryptophan. The D gene is left open where the match is weak. Clone size is stated in some rows and not others, as once, few, many or a class when expanded.

>TRBV5-1|.|TRBD2|TRBJ2-5
CASSSGTRPWETQYF
TGCGCCAGCAGCTCCGGGACTAGGCCATGGGAGACCCAGTACTTC
>TRBV6-5|.|TRBD2|TRBJ2-7
CAKTPGGWGDEQYF
TGTGCCAAAACCCCGGGGGGGTGGGGAGACGAGCAGTACTTC
>TRBV7-3|.|.|TRBJ2-7
CASSLTPGSYEQYF
TGTGCCAGCAGCTTAACGCCAGGCTCCTACGAGCAGTACTTC
>TRBV10-1|.|.|TRBJ1-3
CASSESRSSGNTIYF
TGCGCCAGCAGTGAGTCGCGGTCCTCTGGAAACACCATATATTTT
>TRBV28|.|TRBD1|TRBJ1-6
CASSFRGQWYKVNSPLHF
TGTGCCAGCAGTTTCAGGGGGCAATGGTATAAAGTTAATTCACCCCTCCACTTT
>TRBV29-1|.|TRBD2|TRBJ2-5
CSVLTSGGRETQYF
TGCAGCGTCCTGACTAGCGGGGGTCGGGAGACCCAGTACTTC
>TRBV6-1|.|.|TRBJ1-2
CASSEAHRNYGYTF
TGTGCCAGCAGTGAAGCGCACAGGAACTATGGCTACACCTTC
>TRBV29-1|once|.|TRBJ1-4
CSVRDEKLFF
TGCAGCGTTCGGGATGAAAAACTGTTTTTT
>TRBV5-6|few|.|TRBJ1-2
CASSYNRQGGGYTF
TGTGCCAGCAGCTACAATCGCCAGGGAGGTGGCTACACCTTC
>TRBV5-1|.|TRBD1|TRBJ1-2
CASSPGQNYGYTF
TGCGCCAGCAGCCCGGGACAGAACTATGGCTACACCTTC
>TRBV7-3|.|.|TRBJ2-2
CASSLRARGVTGELFF
TGTGCCAGCAGCTTAAGAGCCAGGGGTGTGACCGGGGAGCTGTTTTTT